This T cell receptor beta chain was recovered during a study of blood T cell repertoires in COVID-19 (dated by TCRdb to 2018 to 2020). In terms of the full investigation: Samples from collaborators originated in the United States, Italy and Spain and spanned both the acute and convalescent phases of COVID-19. The prospective study material was composed of cDNA or gDNA derived from T cells, B-cell-depleted T cells, or PBMCs. Subjects who had been exposed to COVID-19, were actively infected with it, or had recovered from it provided the deeply sampled blood TCRbeta repertoires that made up the dataset. The repertoires were released in a freely available public database meant as a resource for research on the immune response to SARS-CoV-2. Samples came from the ongoing ImmuneRACE study (first 160 participants) plus 1,254 subjects from 6 global collaborators. Sample metadata almost always included a de-identified subject ID, COVID-19 status, age in years and sex. Where available, HLA class I and class II types were obtained from metadata supplied by the sample provider rather than from assay-based typing. General study outcomes and caveats: Clinical and demographic metadata were provided uncurated, with the amount varying by source and participant.

One collaborating source in Seattle enrolled patients while the patients were actively infected and followed the patients over time throughout the course of disease. Each collaborating institution followed its own protocols to collect whole blood in K2EDTA tubes. For TCRbeta analysis, collaborators shipped samples in one of three forms: frozen whole blood, isolated PBMCs, or DNA extracted from either of those sample types. This clone was detected only a few times. Its antigen remains unidentified. No base quality values were provided; no much bigger clone lies one nucleotide off. TCRbeta CDR3 regions were amplified from genomic DNA by means of the immunoSEQ Assay, a bias-controlled multiplex PCR. The paper's processing steps were these. The number of nucleated cells in each sample was estimated by amplification of reference gene primers within the assay. To quantify the absolute abundance of each unique TCRbeta CDR3 rearrangement, sequence reads were collapsed and filtered. For each sample, productive Simpson clonality was calculated as the square root of Simpson's diversity index over productive rearrangements. The table was pulled from immuneACCESS by TCRdb, which kept in-frame rearrangements only. Such tables lose some clones; where checked, under half of the loss comes from unresolved V genes, and the rest has no known cause. The D gene and trimming were derived from the DNA, and the V and J assignments and clone size from that table. The sample table lists a few hundred thousand clones, about 91% of them with a count of one. The biggest ten clones account for over 9.5% of the sample.

Its CDR3 holds 13 amino acids, cysteine through phenylalanine. The kept DNA is CDR3 alone, 39 bases in frame from the first base. Germline trimming: 4 bases from V, 4 bases from J; junction bases outside gene matches: 3. CDR1 and CDR2 were assigned from the germline V gene (reference sequence) as GTSNPN and SVGIG. Sequences were obtained from peripheral blood. This chain joins TRBV30 to TRBJ1-5, and TRBD1 matches 8 of the central bases. This clonotype originated in a woman in her forties or fifties with COVID-19, enrolled during active disease. CDR3 protein: CAWTRDRNQPQHF. The bases read TGTGCCTGGACCAGGGACAGGAATCAGCCCCAGCATTTT.